The rows below give T cell receptor beta chains drawn from one sample of a study of blood T cell repertoires in COVID-19. Here immunoSEQ multiplex PCR was the method, and the copy in TCRdb shows in-frame clones only, minus some. Found here are 110,000 to 150,000 clones, approximately 88% of them singletons; the top ten hold about 1.7%. The sequenced sample consisted of peripheral blood. The receptors derive from a woman in her forties or fifties with acute or convalescent COVID-19. CDR3s include the opening cysteine and the closing phenylalanine or tryptophan. The order of the fields is D gene, V gene, J gene, clone size, CDR3 protein, CDR3 DNA. The D gene is left open where the match is weak. Some rows have no size entry. The others give once, few or many, or a class for an expanded clone.

-	TRBV2	TRBJ2-7	-	CASSVQGDPYEQYF	TGTGCCAGCAGTGTTCAAGGGGATCCGTACGAGCAGTACTTC
TRBD1	TRBV6-6	TRBJ1-2	few	CASRPTGTGYHGYTF	TGTGCCAGCAGGCCTACCGGGACAGGGTACCATGGCTACACCTTC
TRBD2	TRBV30	TRBJ2-2	-	CAWSVPLAGGSTGELFF	TGTGCCTGGAGTGTACCGCTAGCGGGGGGCTCCACCGGGGAGCTGTTTTTT
-	TRBV27	TRBJ1-5	-	CASSSSTGSYSNQPQHF	TGTGCCAGCAGTTCTTCTACAGGGAGTTATAGCAATCAGCCCCAGCATTTT
-	TRBV6-1	TRBJ2-7	-	CASSEITGYEQYF	TGTGCCAGCAGTGAGATCACGGGCTACGAGCAGTACTTC
-	TRBV28	TRBJ1-2	-	CASSPSRGAPNYGYTF	TGTGCCAGCAGTCCATCGCGGGGGGCCCCTAACTATGGCTACACCTTC
TRBD2	TRBV3-1/TRBV3-2	TRBJ2-3	-	CASSQAYSGRALDTQYF	TGTGCCAGCAGCCAAGCCTATAGCGGGAGGGCCTTAGATACGCAGTATTTT
TRBD1	TRBV6-5	TRBJ1-1	-	CASRDTTGRTEAFF	TGTGCCAGCAGGGATACGACAGGGCGGACTGAAGCTTTCTTT
-	TRBV6-5	TRBJ1-2	-	CASSTYGGYTF	TGTGCCAGCAGTACCTATGGTGGCTACACCTTC
-	TRBV6-6	TRBJ1-1	-	CASRTGIGDTEAFF	TGTGCCAGCAGAACCGGGATCGGGGACACTGAAGCTTTCTTT
-	TRBV7-9	TRBJ1-1	-	CASSFQIQATEAFF	TGTGCCAGCAGCTTTCAGATACAGGCCACTGAAGCTTTCTTT
-	TRBV11-2	TRBJ1-3	-	CASSPQGTGNTIYF	TGTGCCAGCAGCCCCCAGGGCACTGGAAACACCATATATTTT
-	TRBV11-2	TRBJ2-2	-	CASSLQRVAGELFF	TGTGCCAGCAGCTTACAGCGGGTGGCCGGGGAGCTGTTTTTT
-	TRBV30	TRBJ1-2	-	CAWSPPGGEGYGYTF	TGTGCCTGGAGTCCCCCTGGAGGGGAAGGCTATGGCTACACCTTC
TRBD1	TRBV10-3	TRBJ1-2	-	CAIGTGSRDGYTF	TGTGCCATAGGGACAGGTTCCAGGGATGGCTACACCTTC
-	TRBV11-3	TRBJ2-3	-	CASSHRGTDTQYF	TGTGCCAGCAGCCATCGGGGCACAGATACGCAGTATTTT
-	TRBV3-1/TRBV3-2	TRBJ1-1	few	CASSSDTMNTEAFF	TGTGCCAGCAGCTCCGACACGATGAACACTGAAGCTTTCTTT
-	TRBV7-3	TRBJ2-7	few	CASSPLKNSHEQYF	TGTGCCAGCAGCCCCTTAAAGAATAGCCACGAGCAGTACTTC
TRBD1	TRBV28	TRBJ1-5	few	CASRRQGQYYQPQHF	TGTGCCAGCAGGAGACAGGGGCAGTACTATCAGCCCCAGCATTTT
TRBD2	TRBV9	TRBJ2-2	-	CASSAAYGTTYTGELFF	TGTGCCAGCAGCGCGGCGTACGGGACTACTTACACCGGGGAGCTGTTTTTT
-	TRBV5-1	TRBJ2-5	-	CASKSSPAQTGETQYF	TGCGCCAGCAAATCCTCGCCGGCCCAAACGGGGGAGACCCAGTACTTC
TRBD1	TRBV5-4	TRBJ1-3	-	CASRPDRAGGNTIYF	TGTGCCAGCAGACCAGACAGGGCTGGAGGAAACACCATATATTTT
-	TRBV29-1	TRBJ1-2	-	CSVEDITFYGYTF	TGCAGCGTTGAGGACATTACATTTTATGGCTACACCTTC
-	TRBV6-6	TRBJ1-2	-	CASSSREAPIYGYTF	TGTGCCAGTTCAAGCAGGGAGGCGCCGATCTATGGCTACACCTTC
-	TRBV2	TRBJ2-7	-	CASQDSRYEQYF	TGTGCCAGCCAGGACAGCCGTTACGAGCAGTACTTC
-	TRBV5-4	TRBJ2-1	-	CASSSVDSNNEQFF	TGTGCCAGCAGCTCTGTGGACAGCAACAATGAGCAGTTCTTC
TRBD2	TRBV27	TRBJ2-1	few	CASSLSAGGPYNEQFF	TGTGCCAGCAGTTTATCGGCGGGAGGTCCCTACAATGAGCAGTTCTTC
-	TRBV4-2	TRBJ2-1	-	CASSQEDTYEQFF	TGTGCCAGCAGCCAAGAGGACACCTATGAGCAGTTCTTC
TRBD2	TRBV7-3	TRBJ2-1	-	CASSLSGSSYNEQFF	TGTGCCAGCAGCTTGAGCGGGAGCTCCTACAATGAGCAGTTCTTC
-	TRBV4-1	TRBJ1-4	-	CASSPSRSRSINEKLFF	TGCGCCAGCAGCCCCTCTCGGAGTAGGAGTATTAATGAAAAACTGTTTTTT
-	TRBV9	TRBJ2-2	-	CASSGVGDTGELFF	TGTGCCAGCAGCGGAGTAGGGGACACCGGGGAGCTGTTTTTT
-	TRBV4-1	TRBJ1-5	few	CASSQDPGKPQHF	TGCGCCAGCAGCCAAGATCCAGGGAAGCCCCAGCATTTT
TRBD1	TRBV11-2	TRBJ1-3	-	CASSKRTGRGNTIYF	TGTGCCAGCAGCAAACGGACAGGCAGAGGAAACACCATATATTTT
-	TRBV6-5	TRBJ1-1	-	CASSYKPNTEAFF	TGTGCCAGCAGTTACAAGCCAAACACTGAAGCTTTCTTT
-	TRBV6-5	TRBJ2-7	-	CASSYSFIRGEQYF	TGTGCCAGCAGTTACTCTTTTATCCGGGGCGAGCAGTACTTC
TRBD1	TRBV28	TRBJ2-2	-	CASSPSGQGITGELFF	TGTGCCAGCAGTCCGTCGGGACAGGGAATCACCGGGGAGCTGTTTTTT
TRBD2	TRBV5-1	TRBJ2-1	-	CASSLGLAGDGGAYNEQFF	TGCGCCAGCAGCCTGGGACTAGCGGGAGATGGGGGCGCCTACAATGAGCAGTTCTTC
TRBD2	TRBV30	TRBJ2-1	-	CAWSGGLAGYNEQFF	TGTGCCTGGAGCGGGGGACTAGCGGGATACAATGAGCAGTTCTTC
-	TRBV24-1	TRBJ2-3	-	CATSDRGMGTDTQYF	TGTGCCACCAGTGACCGAGGAATGGGCACAGATACGCAGTATTTT
-	TRBV27	TRBJ2-7	-	CASSLSEQLEQYF	TGTGCCAGCAGTTTATCGGAGCAGCTCGAGCAGTACTTC
-	TRBV30	TRBJ1-2	-	CAWAVQANYGYTF	TGTGCCTGGGCGGTTCAGGCTAACTATGGCTACACCTTC
-	TRBV29-1	TRBJ2-3	-	CSVTQGNWNTQYF	TGCAGCGTTACACAGGGCAACTGGAATACGCAGTATTTT
-	TRBV11-2	TRBJ1-1	-	CASSLAGGGATEAFF	TGTGCCAGCAGCTTAGCGGGCGGAGGAGCCACTGAAGCTTTCTTT
TRBD2	TRBV5-8	TRBJ2-7	-	CASSFFREAYEQYF	TGTGCCAGCAGCTTTTTCCGGGAGGCCTACGAGCAGTACTTC